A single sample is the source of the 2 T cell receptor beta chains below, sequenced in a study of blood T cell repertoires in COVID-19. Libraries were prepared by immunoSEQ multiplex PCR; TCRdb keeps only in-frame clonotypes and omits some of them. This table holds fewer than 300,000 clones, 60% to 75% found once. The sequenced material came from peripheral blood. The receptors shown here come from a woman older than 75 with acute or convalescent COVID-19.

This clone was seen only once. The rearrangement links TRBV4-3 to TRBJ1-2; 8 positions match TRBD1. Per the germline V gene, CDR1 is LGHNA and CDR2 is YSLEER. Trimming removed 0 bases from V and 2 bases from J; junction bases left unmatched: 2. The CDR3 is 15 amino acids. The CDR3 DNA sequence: TGCGCCAGCAGCCAAGATGGACAGGGAAACTATGGCTACACCTTC. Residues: CASSQDGQGNYGYTF.

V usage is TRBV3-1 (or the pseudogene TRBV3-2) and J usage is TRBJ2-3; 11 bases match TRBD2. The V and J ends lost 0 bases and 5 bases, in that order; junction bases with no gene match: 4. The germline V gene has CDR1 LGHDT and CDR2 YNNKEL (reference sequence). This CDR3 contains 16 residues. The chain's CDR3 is CASSQDLAGGLDTQYF. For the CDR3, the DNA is TGTGCCAGCAGCCAAGATCTAGCGGGAGGATTAGATACGCAGTATTTT.